This T cell receptor (beta chain) emerged from a study of CD8 T cells in ankylosing spondylitis (dated by TCRdb to 2017 to 2019). Looking at the study overall: The study set out to find disease-linked TCR variants by profiling T cell receptor beta repertoires in ankylosing spondylitis patients and healthy donors. The whole study cohort included under 140 healthy donors and about two dozen ankylosing spondylitis patients. Peripheral blood was sampled, and synovial fluid was additionally collected from ankylosing spondylitis patients. Study-wide conclusions, independent of this receptor: The disease-linked clones had a CD8+ phenotype and were found at relatively low frequencies in peripheral blood. A TCR beta motif of fewer than 10 highly homologous amino acid variants appeared characteristic of blood from ankylosing spondylitis patients. Significant enrichment of the disease-linked clones was reported in matched synovial fluid samples from ankylosing spondylitis patients. Some of the motif variants had been reported before in the synovial fluid and blood of reactive arthritis patients, a finding that suggests common disease-initiation mechanisms.

TCRdb lists the instrument as Illumina HiSeq 2500. Quantitative 5'-RACE with molecular barcodes was the method used to prepare the TCR beta libraries. As for how the authors treated the data: Disease-linked TCR variants were identified with a new computational method built on a probabilistic model of VDJ rearrangement. Using fastp at Q25 and MiXCR, TCRdb reprocessed the public reads and kept productive beta chains. Here each entry gathers all rows of one CDR3 protein and keeps the most common genes and DNA. The V and J calls, along with clone size, are taken from TCRdb and not from the paper's own processing. Recorded for this sample are under 250,000 distinct CDR3 sequences; roughly 8% of them occurred a single time. The top ten constitute about 5% of the sample. This clonotype was picked up many times. Its cognate antigen has yet to be identified. Base qualities are not at hand, and no much larger clone is one base apart.

CDR1 SQVTM and CDR2 ANQGSEA are derived from the germline V gene. The junction carries 13 bases between V and J, which are trimmed by 6 bases and 5 bases respectively. The CDR3 runs 12 residues from the cysteine to the phenylalanine. Only the CDR3 DNA stays, 36 bases, in frame from base 1. Recombination connected TRBV29-1 to TRBJ1-1, with the D gene not clear enough to name. Sequenced input: blood, either unsorted or a sorted T cell fraction (not recorded which). The receptor comes from a female donor with ankylosing spondylitis or in good health (not recorded which). The bases are TGCAGCGTAACCACCCACAGAACTGAAGCTTTCTTT. Translated, it gives CSVTTHRTEAFF.